This T cell receptor beta chain derives from a study of vaccination and CD4 T cells after COVID-19. Study-level information: Convalescent donors totaled six males and four females, including two who were Hispanic. Post-diagnosis, post-COVID samples were collected after a median approximately 100 days, ranging 35 to 161.

As regards this clonotype: Its target is not known.

As for treatment: approximately 10-day PBMC culture with coronavirus spike peptide pools or control peptides (ViraFEST assay). Researchers reported culturing approximately 2 million PBMCs per well with approximately 9.3 IU/ml IL-2 and 8 to 10 ug/ml peptide pools. The Oncomine TCR Beta short-read assay sequenced DNA from cultured CD4+ T cells. Scientists extracted genomic DNA from CD4+ T cells grown in culture. TCRdb ran MiXCR on the PCR reads and lists one entry per CDR3 protein. The sample contains 9,500 to 15,000 distinct CDR3 sequences, 45% to 55% of which appear only once. The source is a human donor with COVID-19. Sequenced material: cultured CD4+ T cells from blood, taken after SARS-CoV-2 vaccination.

Written as DNA, the CDR3 is TGTGCCAGCAGTCCCTACGAGCAGTACTTC. This gives the protein CASSPYEQYF. This chain joins TRBV28 and TRBJ2-7, with D hard to call. The CDR3 has 10 amino acids. V lost 5 bases and J lost 2, with 1 base in between. Germline V gives CDR1 MDHEN, CDR2 SYDVKM.